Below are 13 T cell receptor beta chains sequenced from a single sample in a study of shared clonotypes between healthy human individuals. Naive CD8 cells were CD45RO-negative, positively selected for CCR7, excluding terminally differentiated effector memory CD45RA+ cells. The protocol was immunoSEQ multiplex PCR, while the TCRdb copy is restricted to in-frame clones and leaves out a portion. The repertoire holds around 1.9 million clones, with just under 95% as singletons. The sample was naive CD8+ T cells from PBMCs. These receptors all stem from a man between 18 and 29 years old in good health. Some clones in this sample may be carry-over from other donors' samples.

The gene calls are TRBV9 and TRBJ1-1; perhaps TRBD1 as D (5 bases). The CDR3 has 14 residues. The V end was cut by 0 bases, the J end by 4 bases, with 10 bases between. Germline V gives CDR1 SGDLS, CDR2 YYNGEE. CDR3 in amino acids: CASSVVRGSTEAFF. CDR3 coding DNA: TGTGCCAGCAGCGTAGTGAGGGGAAGCACTGAAGCTTTCTTT.

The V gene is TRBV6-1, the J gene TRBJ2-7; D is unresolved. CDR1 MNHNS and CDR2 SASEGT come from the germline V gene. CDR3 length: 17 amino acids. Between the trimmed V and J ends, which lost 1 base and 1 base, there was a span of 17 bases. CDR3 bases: TGTGCCAGCAGTGAAGGTCCGCCTGGAATCCTATCCTACGAGCAGTACTTC. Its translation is CASSEGPPGILSYEQYF.

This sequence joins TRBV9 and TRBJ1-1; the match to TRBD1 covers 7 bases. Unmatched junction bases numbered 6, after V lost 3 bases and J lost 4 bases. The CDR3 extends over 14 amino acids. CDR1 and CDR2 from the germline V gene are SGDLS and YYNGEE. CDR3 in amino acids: CASSEAQGGTEAFF. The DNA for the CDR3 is TGTGCCAGCAGCGAAGCTCAGGGGGGCACTGAAGCTTTCTTT.

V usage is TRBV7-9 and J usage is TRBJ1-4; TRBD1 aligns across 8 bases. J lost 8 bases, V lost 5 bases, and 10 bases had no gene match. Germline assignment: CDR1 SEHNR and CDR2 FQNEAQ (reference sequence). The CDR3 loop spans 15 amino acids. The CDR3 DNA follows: TGTGCCAGCAGCGGAAGACAGGGGTTGGAGGAAAAACTGTTTTTT. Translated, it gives CASSGRQGLEEKLFF.

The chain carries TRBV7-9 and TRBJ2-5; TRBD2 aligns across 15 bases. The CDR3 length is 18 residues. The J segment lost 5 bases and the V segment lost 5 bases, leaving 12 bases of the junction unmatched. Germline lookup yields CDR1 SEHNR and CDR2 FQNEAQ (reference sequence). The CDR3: CASSQGLAGGGDRETQYF. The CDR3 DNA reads TGTGCCAGCAGCCAGGGACTAGCGGGAGGTGGAGACCGGGAGACCCAGTACTTC.

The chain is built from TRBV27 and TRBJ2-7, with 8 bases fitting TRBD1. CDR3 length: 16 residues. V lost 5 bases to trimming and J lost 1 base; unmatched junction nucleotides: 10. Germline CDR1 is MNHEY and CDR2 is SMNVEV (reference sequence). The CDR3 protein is CASSLYYRDRSYEQYF. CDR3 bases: TGTGCCAGCAGTCTTTATTACCGGGACAGGTCCTACGAGCAGTACTTC.

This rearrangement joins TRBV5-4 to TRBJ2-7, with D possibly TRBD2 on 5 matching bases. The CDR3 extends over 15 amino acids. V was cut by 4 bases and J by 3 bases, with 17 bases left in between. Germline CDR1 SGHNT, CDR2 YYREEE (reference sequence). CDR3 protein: CASSGEGGEIYEQYF. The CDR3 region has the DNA TGTGCCAGCAGCGGCGAGGGTGGGGAAATCTACGAGCAGTACTTC.

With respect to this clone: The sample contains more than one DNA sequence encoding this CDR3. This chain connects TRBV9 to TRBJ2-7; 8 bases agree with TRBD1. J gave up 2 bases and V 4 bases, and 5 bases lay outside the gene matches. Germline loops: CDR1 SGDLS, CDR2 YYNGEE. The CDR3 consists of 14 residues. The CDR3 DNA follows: TGTGCCAGCAGCCCCGGACAGGGACCCTACGAGCAGTACTTC. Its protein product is CASSPGQGPYEQYF.

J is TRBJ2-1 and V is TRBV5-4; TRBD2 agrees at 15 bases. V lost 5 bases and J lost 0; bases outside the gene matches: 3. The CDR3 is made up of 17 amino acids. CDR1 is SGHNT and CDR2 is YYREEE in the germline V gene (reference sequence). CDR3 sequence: CASRPGLAGGSYNEQFF. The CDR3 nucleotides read TGTGCCAGCAGGCCGGGACTAGCGGGAGGCTCCTACAATGAGCAGTTCTTC.

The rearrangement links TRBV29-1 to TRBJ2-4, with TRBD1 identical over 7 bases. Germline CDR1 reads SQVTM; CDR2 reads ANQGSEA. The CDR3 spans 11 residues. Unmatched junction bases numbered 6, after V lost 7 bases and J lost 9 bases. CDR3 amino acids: CSAGQYSIQYF. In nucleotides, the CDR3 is TGCAGCGCGGGACAGTACTCCATTCAGTACTTC.

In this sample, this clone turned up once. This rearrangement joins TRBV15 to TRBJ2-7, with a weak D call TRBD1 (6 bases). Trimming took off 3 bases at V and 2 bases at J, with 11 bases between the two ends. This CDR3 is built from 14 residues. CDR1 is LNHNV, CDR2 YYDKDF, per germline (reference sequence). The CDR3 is CATSSMTGPYEQYF. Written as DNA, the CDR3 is TGTGCCACCAGCAGTATGACAGGACCCTACGAGCAGTACTTC.

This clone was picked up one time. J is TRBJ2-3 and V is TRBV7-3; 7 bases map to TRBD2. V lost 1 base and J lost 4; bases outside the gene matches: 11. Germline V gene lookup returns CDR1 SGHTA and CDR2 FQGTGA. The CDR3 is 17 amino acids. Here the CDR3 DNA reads TGTGCCAGCAGCTTAAGGAGGCGGGAGTCCAAGTCAGATACGCAGTATTTT. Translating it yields CASSLRRRESKSDTQYF.

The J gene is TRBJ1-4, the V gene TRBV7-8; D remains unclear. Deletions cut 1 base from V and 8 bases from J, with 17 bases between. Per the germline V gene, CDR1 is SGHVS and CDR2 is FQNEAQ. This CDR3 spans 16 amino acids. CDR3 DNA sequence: TGTGCCAGCAGCTTAGTACTGGCTGTCGAAAGGGAAAAACTGTTTTTT. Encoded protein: CASSLVLAVEREKLFF.